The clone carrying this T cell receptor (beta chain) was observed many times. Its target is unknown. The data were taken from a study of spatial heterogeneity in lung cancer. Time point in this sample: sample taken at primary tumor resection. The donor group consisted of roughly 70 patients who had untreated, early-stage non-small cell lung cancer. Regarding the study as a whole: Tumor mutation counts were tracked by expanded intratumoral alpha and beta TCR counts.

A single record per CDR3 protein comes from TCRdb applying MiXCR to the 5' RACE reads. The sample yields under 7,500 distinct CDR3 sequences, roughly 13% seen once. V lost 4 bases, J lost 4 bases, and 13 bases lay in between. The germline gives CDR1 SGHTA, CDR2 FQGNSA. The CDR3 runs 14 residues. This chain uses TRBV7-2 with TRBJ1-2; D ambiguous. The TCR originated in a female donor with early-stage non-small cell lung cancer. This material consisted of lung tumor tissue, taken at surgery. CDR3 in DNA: TGTGCCAGCAGCTCCCAAACCCGGGGCTATGGCTACACCTTC. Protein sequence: CASSSQTRGYGYTF.